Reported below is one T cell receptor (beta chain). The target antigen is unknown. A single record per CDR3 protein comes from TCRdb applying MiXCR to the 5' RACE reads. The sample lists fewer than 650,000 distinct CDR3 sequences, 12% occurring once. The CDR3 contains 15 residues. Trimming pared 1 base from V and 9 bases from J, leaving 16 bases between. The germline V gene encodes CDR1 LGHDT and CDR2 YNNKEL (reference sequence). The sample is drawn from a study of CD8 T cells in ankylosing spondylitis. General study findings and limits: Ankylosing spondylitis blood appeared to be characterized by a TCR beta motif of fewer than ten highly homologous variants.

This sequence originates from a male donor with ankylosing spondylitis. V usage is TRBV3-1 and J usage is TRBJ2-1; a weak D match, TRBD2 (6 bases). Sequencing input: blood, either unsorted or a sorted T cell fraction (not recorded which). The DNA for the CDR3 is TGTGCCAGCAGCCAAGCCTCTAGCGACGCCAGTGAGCAGTTCTTC. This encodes CASSQASSDASEQFF.